Below are 22 T cell receptor beta chains sequenced from a single sample in a study of shared clonotypes between healthy human individuals. Only in-frame clones appear in the TCRdb table, and some are missing; sequencing was by immunoSEQ multiplex PCR. The sample lists about 480,000 clones; around 79% were seen once. Material for sequencing was PBMCs. The receptors here all came from a woman aged 40 to 49 in good health. Some clones in this sample may be carry-over from other donors' samples.

As regards this clone: The same CDR3 arises from other DNA sequences in this sample as well. The genes are TRBV20-1 and TRBJ2-7; 8 bases map to TRBD2. The CDR3 length is 11 residues. Trimming removed 5 bases from V and 3 bases from J; junction bases left unmatched: 0. CDR1 is DFQATT and CDR2 is SNEGSKA in the germline V gene (reference sequence). The CDR3 bases are TGCAGTGCTCGGGGGGGCTACGAGCAGTACTTC. It yields the protein CSARGGYEQYF.

This chain connects TRBV4-2 to TRBJ2-3; the match to TRBD2 covers 9 bases. The CDR3 has 18 amino acids. V shed 0 bases and J 0 bases; nucleotides not matched to a gene: 7. Per germline, CDR1 LGHNA and CDR2 YNFKEQ. The CDR3 sequence is CASSQDPPGLASTDTQYF. DNA of the CDR3: TGTGCCAGCAGCCAAGACCCCCCGGGACTAGCCAGCACAGATACGCAGTATTTT.

A remark on this clone: Other DNA sequences in the sample encode the same CDR3. This chain links TRBV7-2 with TRBJ2-2; 7 nucleotides line up with TRBD2. V lost 4 bases, J lost 2 bases, and 1 base stayed unmatched. The CDR3 is 14 residues long. Germline CDR1 reads SGHTA; CDR2 reads FQGNSA. The CDR3 sequence: CASSSSGNTGELFF. In DNA, the CDR3 is TGTGCCAGCAGCTCTAGCGGTAACACCGGGGAGCTGTTTTTT. Filled out from reference TRBV7-2 and TRBJ2-2, the complete variable domain reads GAGVSQSPSNKVTEKGKDVELRCDPISGHTALYWYRQSLGQGLEFLIYFQGNSAPDKSGLPSDRFSAERTGGSVSTLTIQRTQQEDSAVYLCASSSSGNTGELFFGEGSRLTVL.

V and J are TRBV6-1 and TRBJ1-2; D gene ambiguous. The germline V and J ends were trimmed by 2 bases and 2 bases, with 21 bases remaining between them. The germline CDR1 and CDR2 sequences are MNHNS and SASEGT. CDR3 length equals 18 residues. The CDR3 DNA follows: TGTGCCAGCAGTGAATTAGGGAGGGTGGTAAGGACGAACTATGGCTACACCTTC. Its translation is CASSELGRVVRTNYGYTF.

The chain recombines TRBV5-1 with TRBJ2-3; D remains ambiguous. CDR1 is SGHRS and CDR2 is YFSETQ in the germline V gene. Trimming took 4 bases from V and 0 from J, leaving 3 bases between them. This CDR3 contains 12 residues. The CDR3 reads CASSRSTDTQYF. The CDR3, as DNA: TGCGCCAGCAGCCGGAGCACAGATACGCAGTATTTT.

The chain has TRBV30 and TRBJ2-1; maybe TRBD2 (5 bases). Trimming took off 5 bases at V and 8 bases at J, with 13 bases between the two ends. This CDR3 spans 12 amino acids. The germline CDR1 and CDR2 sequences are GTSNPN and SVGIG (reference sequence). CDR3 sequence (DNA): TGTGCCTGGGACCGGGGATCGGATGAGCAGTTCTTC. Translating gives CAWDRGSDEQFF.

The table lists this clone with a few counts. V is TRBV6-1 and J is TRBJ2-3; 12 bases agree with TRBD2. The CDR3 loop spans 17 amino acids. With V trimmed by 1 base and J by 8 bases, 10 bases remained unmatched. In germline, CDR1 is MNHNS, CDR2 SASEGT. The CDR3 DNA is TGTGCCAGCAGTGAAGGGACTAGCGGGAATGTGGCAGCTACGCAGTATTTT. Translated: CASSEGTSGNVAATQYF.

V and J are TRBV11-1 and TRBJ2-1; no definite D call. Germline V gene lookup returns CDR1 SGHAT and CDR2 FQDESV (reference sequence). V lost 1 base and J 8 bases, leaving 21 bases between the germline ends. This CDR3 is built from 17 residues. The CDR3 region is CASSLEMWAAGGDEQFF. DNA of the CDR3: TGTGCCAGCAGCTTAGAGATGTGGGCCGCCGGCGGCGATGAGCAGTTCTTC.

V usage is TRBV2 and J usage is TRBJ1-1; 7 bases agree with TRBD1. The length of the CDR3 is 15 residues. CDR1 is SNHLY, CDR2 FYNNEI, per germline. V dropped 7 bases and J dropped 2; count of bases not matched to a gene: 10. The CDR3 reads CASNYRDRINTEAFF. The CDR3 nucleotides are TGTGCCAGCAACTACCGGGACAGAATTAACACTGAAGCTTTCTTT.

This chain connects TRBV6-6 to TRBJ2-1; D might be TRBD2 (6 bases). V lost 4 bases, J lost 6 bases, and 13 bases lay in between. Germline V CDR1 and CDR2: MNHNY, SVGAGI (reference sequence). The CDR3 runs 14 residues. CDR3 residues: CASSFSGGRNEQFF. CDR3 nucleotides: TGTGCCAGCAGTTTTTCCGGGGGACGCAATGAGCAGTTCTTC.

This clone has just one count. The chain links TRBV5-4 to TRBJ1-1; no reliable D call. V was pared by 2 bases and J by 1 base, with 12 bases between. This CDR3 has 15 residues. Per germline, CDR1 SGHNT and CDR2 YYREEE (reference sequence). The CDR3 bases are TGTGCCAGCAGCTTCCCCGTGGACGGGAACACTGAAGCTTTCTTT. As protein: CASSFPVDGNTEAFF.

The chain recombines TRBV19 with TRBJ1-4; weak D call: TRBD1 (5 bases). Germline CDR1 and CDR2: LNHDA and SQIVND (reference sequence). The ends were cut back, 7 bases at V and 8 bases at J, with 20 bases in the middle. This CDR3 comprises 15 residues. The CDR3 region has the DNA TGTGCCAGTAAAGGCGGGGGAGCGAGTGAAGAAAAACTGTTTTTT. It specifies CASKGGGASEEKLFF.

The chain is built from TRBV5-1 and TRBJ2-1, with 9 bases identical to TRBD2. V shed 4 bases and J 6 bases; nucleotides not matched to a gene: 8. Germline values: CDR1 SGHRS, CDR2 YFSETQ. The CDR3 has 15 residues. The CDR3 here is CASSPGLAGINEQFF. The DNA for the CDR3 is TGCGCCAGCAGCCCCGGGCTAGCGGGAATCAATGAGCAGTTCTTC.

This clone was counted a single time. The DNA of the CDR3 is TGTGCCAGCAGCGGAACAACGGGGGCCTATAGCAATGAGCAGTTCTTC. It specifies CASSGTTGAYSNEQFF. This chain uses TRBV11-3 with TRBJ2-1, with D perhaps TRBD1 or TRBD2 (6 bases each). This CDR3 region has 16 residues. Trimming removed 5 bases at V and 6 bases at J, with 20 bases between. Germline CDR1 SGHNT, CDR2 YENEEA.

This clone occurred a few times. CDR3 loop: CASSDEQPQHF. For the CDR3, the DNA is TGTGCCAGCAGTGACGAACAGCCCCAGCATTTT. The chain links TRBV6-6 to TRBJ1-5; no reliable D call. There are 11 residues in the CDR3. Trimming removed 5 bases from V and 7 bases from J, with 6 bases in between. CDR1 is MNHNY and CDR2 is SVGAGI in the germline V gene (reference sequence).

The chain carries TRBV7-2 and TRBJ2-7; 12 nucleotides match TRBD2. The CDR3 loop spans 19 amino acids. V shed 2 bases, J shed 2 bases, and the junction held 13 bases outside the gene matches. The V gene's germline CDR1 is SGHTA and CDR2 FQGNSA. The chain's CDR3 is CASSLLIPRRLAGAYEQYF. The CDR3 DNA follows: TGTGCCAGCAGCTTATTAATCCCCAGGAGACTAGCGGGAGCCTACGAGCAGTACTTC.

This sequence joins TRBV19 and TRBJ2-7; 8 bases align to TRBD2. V gave up 6 bases and J gave up 3 bases; unmatched junction bases: 4. There are 13 residues in the CDR3. Germline V gene data show CDR1 as LNHDA and CDR2 as SQIVND (reference sequence). CDR3 amino acids: CASSGTSNYEQYF. DNA for the CDR3: TGTGCCAGTAGCGGGACTAGTAACTACGAGCAGTACTTC.

As to this clone: A single base is all that separates this from a far larger clone, so a read error is likely. Other DNA sequences within the sample encode an identical CDR3. The chain has TRBV5-1 and TRBJ1-1, with D unresolved. Trimming left V 0 bases short and J 0 bases short, with 6 bases between. This CDR3 spans 14 amino acids. CDR1 SGHRS and CDR2 YFSETQ come from the germline V gene. The CDR3 loop reads CASSLGGMNTEAFF. The CDR3 DNA reads as TGCGCCAGCAGCTTGGGCGGCATGAACACTGAAGCTTTCTTT.

V gene TRBV7-9 combines with J gene TRBJ2-3; possibly TRBD2 for D (6 bases). CDR1 SEHNR and CDR2 FQNEAQ come from the germline V gene (reference sequence). The V gene lost 5 bases and the J gene lost 2 bases, with 14 bases spanning the gap. The CDR3 runs to 15 residues. The CDR3 protein is CASSRLASDTDTQYF. The DNA for the CDR3 is TGTGCCAGCAGCCGCCTAGCGTCAGACACAGATACGCAGTATTTT.

V gene TRBV4-3 combines with J gene TRBJ2-5, with D perhaps matching TRBD2 (5 bases). The DNA end favors TRBJ2-7, so the J call may be wrong. Germline CDR1 is LGHNA and CDR2 is YSLEER. This CDR3 is 17 amino acids long. As DNA, the CDR3 is TGCGCCAGCAGCCAAGATGCGCTAGCCGCGTCGATTTACGAGCAGTACTTC. Its protein product is CASSQDALAASIYEQYF.

The rearrangement uses TRBV9 and TRBJ1-4; TRBD1 agrees at 7 bases. This CDR3 has 15 amino acids. Trimming at V came to 0 bases and at J to 3 bases, leaving 2 bases not matched to a gene. Per germline, CDR1 SGDLS and CDR2 YYNGEE. The CDR3: CASSVVGQANEKLFF. The CDR3 DNA follows: TGTGCCAGCAGCGTAGTCGGACAGGCTAATGAAAAACTGTTTTTT.

This clone was counted once. This chain joins TRBV9 and TRBJ2-5, with D possibly called TRBD1 or TRBD2 (5 bases each). Germline V CDR1 and CDR2: SGDLS, YYNGEE. This CDR3 comprises 15 residues. V was clipped by 3 bases and J by 4 bases, with 16 bases between them. The CDR3 is CASSAREGERETQYF. CDR3 in DNA: TGTGCCAGCAGCGCCCGAGAAGGGGAGAGAGAGACCCAGTACTTC. Variable domain in full (rest from reference TRBV9 and TRBJ2-5): DSGVTQTPKHLITATGQRVTLRCSPRSGDLSVYWYQQSLDQGLQFLIQYYNGEERAKGNILERFSAQQFPDLHSELNLSSLELGDSALYFCASSAREGERETQYFGPGTRLLVL.